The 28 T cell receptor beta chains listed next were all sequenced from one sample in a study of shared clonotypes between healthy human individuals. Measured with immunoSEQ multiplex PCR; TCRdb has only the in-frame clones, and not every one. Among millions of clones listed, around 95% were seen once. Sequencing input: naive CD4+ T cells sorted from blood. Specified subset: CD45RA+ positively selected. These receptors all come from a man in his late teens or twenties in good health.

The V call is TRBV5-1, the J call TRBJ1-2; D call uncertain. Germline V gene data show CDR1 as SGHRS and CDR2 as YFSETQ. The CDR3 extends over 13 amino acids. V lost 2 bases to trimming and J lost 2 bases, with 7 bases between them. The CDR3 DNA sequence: TGCGCCAGCAGCTTCAGCACAAACTATGGCTACACCTTC. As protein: CASSFSTNYGYTF.

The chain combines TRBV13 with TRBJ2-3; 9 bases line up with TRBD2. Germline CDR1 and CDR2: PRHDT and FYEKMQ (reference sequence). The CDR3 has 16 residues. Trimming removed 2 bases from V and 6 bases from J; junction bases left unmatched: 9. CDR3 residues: CASSLKAGGPTDTQYF. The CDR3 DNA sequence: TGTGCCAGCAGCTTAAAGGCGGGGGGGCCCACCGATACGCAGTATTTT. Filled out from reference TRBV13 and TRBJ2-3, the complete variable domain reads AAGVIQSPRHLIKEKRETATLKCYPIPRHDTVYWYQQGPGQDPQFLISFYEKMQSDKGSIPDRFSAQQFSDYHSELNMSSLELGDSALYFCASSLKAGGPTDTQYFGPGTRLTVL.

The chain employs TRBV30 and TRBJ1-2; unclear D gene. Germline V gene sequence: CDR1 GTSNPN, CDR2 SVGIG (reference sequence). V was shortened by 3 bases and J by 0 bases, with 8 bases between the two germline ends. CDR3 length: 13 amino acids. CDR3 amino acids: CAWRETSNYGYTF. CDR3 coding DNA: TGTGCCTGGAGAGAAACATCTAACTATGGCTACACCTTC.

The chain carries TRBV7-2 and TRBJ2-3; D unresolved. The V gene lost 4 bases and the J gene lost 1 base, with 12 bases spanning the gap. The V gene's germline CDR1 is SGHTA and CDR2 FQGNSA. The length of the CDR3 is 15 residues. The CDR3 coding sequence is TGTGCCAGCAGCTCGCCTTGGGTAGGCACAGATACGCAGTATTTT. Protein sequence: CASSSPWVGTDTQYF.

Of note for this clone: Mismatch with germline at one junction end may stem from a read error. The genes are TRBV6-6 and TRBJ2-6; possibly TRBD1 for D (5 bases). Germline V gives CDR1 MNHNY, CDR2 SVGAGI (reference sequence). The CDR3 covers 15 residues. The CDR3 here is CASNYRSSGANVLTF. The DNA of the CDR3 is TGTGCCAGCAATTACAGGTCGTCTGGGGCCAACGTCCTGACTTTC.

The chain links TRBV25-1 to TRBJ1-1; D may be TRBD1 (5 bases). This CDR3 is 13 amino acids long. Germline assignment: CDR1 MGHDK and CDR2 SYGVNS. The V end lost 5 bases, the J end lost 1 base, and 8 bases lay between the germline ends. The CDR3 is CASSPTGNTEAFF. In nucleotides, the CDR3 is TGTGCCAGCAGTCCCACAGGGAACACTGAAGCTTTCTTT. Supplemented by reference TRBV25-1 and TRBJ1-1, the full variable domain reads EADIYQTPRYLVIGTGKKITLECSQTMGHDKMYWYQQDPGMELHLIHYSYGVNSTEKGDLSSESTVSRIRTEHFPLTLESARPSHTSQYLCASSPTGNTEAFFGQGTRLTVV.

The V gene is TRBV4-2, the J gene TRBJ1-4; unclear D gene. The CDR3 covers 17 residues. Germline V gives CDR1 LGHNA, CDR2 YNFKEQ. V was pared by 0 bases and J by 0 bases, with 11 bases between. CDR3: CASSQDPRRATNEKLFF. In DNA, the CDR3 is TGTGCCAGCAGCCAAGATCCCCGAAGGGCAACTAATGAAAAACTGTTTTTT.

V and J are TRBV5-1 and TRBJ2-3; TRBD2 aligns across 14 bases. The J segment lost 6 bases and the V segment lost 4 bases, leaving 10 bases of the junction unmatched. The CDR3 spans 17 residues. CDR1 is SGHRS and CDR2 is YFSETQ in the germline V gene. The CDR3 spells CASSHMGTSGGQDTQYF. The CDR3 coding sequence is TGCGCCAGCAGCCACATGGGGACTAGCGGGGGACAGGATACGCAGTATTTT. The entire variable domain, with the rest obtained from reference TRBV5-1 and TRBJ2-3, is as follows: KAGVTQTPRYLIKTRGQQVTLSCSPISGHRSVSWYQQTPGQGLQFLFEYFSETQRNKGNFPGRFSGRQFSNSRSEMNVSTLELGDSALYLCASSHMGTSGGQDTQYFGPGTRLTVL.

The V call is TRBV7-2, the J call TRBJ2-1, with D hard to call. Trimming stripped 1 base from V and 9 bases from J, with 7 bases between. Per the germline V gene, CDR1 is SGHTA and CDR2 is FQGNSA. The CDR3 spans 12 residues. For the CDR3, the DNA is TGTGCCAGCAGCTTAGATTTCAGTGAGCAGTTCTTC. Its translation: CASSLDFSEQFF.

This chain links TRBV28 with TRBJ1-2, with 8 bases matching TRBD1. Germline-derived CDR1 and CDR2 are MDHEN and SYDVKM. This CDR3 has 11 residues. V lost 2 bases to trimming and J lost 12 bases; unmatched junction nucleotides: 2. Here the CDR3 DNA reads TGTGCCAGCAGTTTACAGGGGGCGAACACCTTC. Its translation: CASSLQGANTF.

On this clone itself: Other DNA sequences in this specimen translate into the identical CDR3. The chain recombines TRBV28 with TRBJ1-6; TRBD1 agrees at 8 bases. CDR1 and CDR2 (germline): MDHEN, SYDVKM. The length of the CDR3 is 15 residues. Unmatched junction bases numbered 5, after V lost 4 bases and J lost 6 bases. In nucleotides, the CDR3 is TGTGCCAGCAGTTCCGGACAGGGTGGTAATTCACCCCTCCACTTT. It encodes CASSSGQGGNSPLHF.

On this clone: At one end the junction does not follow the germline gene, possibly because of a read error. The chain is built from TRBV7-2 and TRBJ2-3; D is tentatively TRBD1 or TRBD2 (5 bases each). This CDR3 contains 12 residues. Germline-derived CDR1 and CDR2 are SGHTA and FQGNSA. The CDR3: CASSSRDATIHF. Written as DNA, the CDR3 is TGTGCCAGCAGCTCCCGGGACGCGACGATACATTTT.

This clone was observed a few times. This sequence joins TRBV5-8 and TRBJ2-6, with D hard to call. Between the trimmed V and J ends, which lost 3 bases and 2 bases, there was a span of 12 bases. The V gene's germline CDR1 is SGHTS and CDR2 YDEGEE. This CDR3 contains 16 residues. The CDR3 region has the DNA TGTGCCAGCAGCTCGGACGCGGCGCCTGGGGCCAACGTCCTGACTTTC. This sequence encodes CASSSDAAPGANVLTF.

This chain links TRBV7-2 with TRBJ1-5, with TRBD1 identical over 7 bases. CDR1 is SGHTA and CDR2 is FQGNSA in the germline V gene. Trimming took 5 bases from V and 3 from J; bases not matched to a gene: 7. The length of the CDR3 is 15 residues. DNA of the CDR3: TGTGCCAGCAGCAGGGGCAGGGGGGACAATCAGCCCCAGCATTTT. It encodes CASSRGRGDNQPQHF.

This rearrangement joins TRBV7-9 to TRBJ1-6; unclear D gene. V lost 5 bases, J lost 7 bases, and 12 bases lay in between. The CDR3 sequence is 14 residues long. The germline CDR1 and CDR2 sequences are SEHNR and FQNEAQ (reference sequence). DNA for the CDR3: TGTGCCAGCAGCGCCCCGGGCCCCAATTCACCCCTCCACTTT. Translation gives CASSAPGPNSPLHF.

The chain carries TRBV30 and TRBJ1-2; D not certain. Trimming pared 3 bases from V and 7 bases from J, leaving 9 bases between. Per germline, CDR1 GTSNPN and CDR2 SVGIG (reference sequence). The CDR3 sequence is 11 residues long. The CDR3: CAWRPLSGYTF. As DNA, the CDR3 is TGTGCCTGGAGGCCCCTCAGTGGCTACACCTTC.

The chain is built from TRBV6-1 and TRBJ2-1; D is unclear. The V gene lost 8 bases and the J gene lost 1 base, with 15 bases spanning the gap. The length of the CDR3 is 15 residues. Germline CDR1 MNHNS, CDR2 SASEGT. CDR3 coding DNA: TGTGCCAGCGCCACGGACCCCAGTTCCTACAATGAGCAGTTCTTC. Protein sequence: CASATDPSSYNEQFF.

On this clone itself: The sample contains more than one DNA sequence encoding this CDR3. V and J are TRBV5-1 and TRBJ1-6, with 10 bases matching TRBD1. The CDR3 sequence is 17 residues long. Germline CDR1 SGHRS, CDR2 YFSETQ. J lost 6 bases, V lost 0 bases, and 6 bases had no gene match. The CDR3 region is CASSLEGTGASNSPLHF. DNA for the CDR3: TGCGCCAGCAGCTTGGAAGGGACAGGGGCCTCTAATTCACCCCTCCACTTT. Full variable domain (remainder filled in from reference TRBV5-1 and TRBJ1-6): KAGVTQTPRYLIKTRGQQVTLSCSPISGHRSVSWYQQTPGQGLQFLFEYFSETQRNKGNFPGRFSGRQFSNSRSEMNVSTLELGDSALYLCASSLEGTGASNSPLHFGNGTRLTVT.

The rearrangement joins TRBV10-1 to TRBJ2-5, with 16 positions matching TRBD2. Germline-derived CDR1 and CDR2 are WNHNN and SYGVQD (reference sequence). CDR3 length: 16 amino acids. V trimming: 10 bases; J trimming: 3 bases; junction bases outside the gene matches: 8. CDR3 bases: TGCGCCACTTCGGGACTAGCGGGGGGGGCGGAAGAGACCCAGTACTTC. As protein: CATSGLAGGAEETQYF.

The CDR3 is CASSQDGINSHEQFF. CDR3 in DNA: TGCGCCAGCAGCCAAGACGGGATTAATTCCCATGAGCAGTTCTTC. This chain connects TRBV4-3 to TRBJ2-1; TRBD2 might be the D (5 bases). Between the trimmed V and J ends, which lost 0 bases and 8 bases, there was a span of 14 bases. Germline V lookup: CDR1 LGHNA, CDR2 YSLEER. The CDR3 sequence is 15 residues long.

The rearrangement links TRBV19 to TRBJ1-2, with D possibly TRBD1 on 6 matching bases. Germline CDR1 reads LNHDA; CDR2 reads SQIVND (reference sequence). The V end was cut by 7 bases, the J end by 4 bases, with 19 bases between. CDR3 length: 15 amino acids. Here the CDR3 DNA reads TGTGCCAGTAACGCACAGGGCGGCTGGAGCTATGGCTACACCTTC. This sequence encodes CASNAQGGWSYGYTF.

The CDR3 bases are TGTGCCAGCAGTTGGGGACCAAACACTGAAGCTTTCTTT. Amino acids: CASSWGPNTEAFF. V is TRBV28 and J is TRBJ1-1, with D possibly TRBD1 on 5 matching bases. CDR3 length: 13 residues. V was clipped by 4 bases and J by 2 bases, with 8 bases between them. Germline CDR1 is MDHEN and CDR2 is SYDVKM.

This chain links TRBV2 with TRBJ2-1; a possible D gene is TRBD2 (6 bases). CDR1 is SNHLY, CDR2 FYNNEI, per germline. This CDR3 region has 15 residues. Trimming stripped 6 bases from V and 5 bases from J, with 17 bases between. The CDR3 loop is CASRRTWLANNEQFF. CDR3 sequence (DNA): TGTGCCAGCAGGAGAACTTGGCTAGCGAACAATGAGCAGTTCTTC. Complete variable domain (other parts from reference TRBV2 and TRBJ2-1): EPEVTQTPSHQVTQMGQEVILRCVPISNHLYFYWYRQILGQKVEFLVSFYNNEISEKSEIFDDQFSVERPDGSNFTLKIRSTKLEDSAMYFCASRRTWLANNEQFFGPGTRLTVL.

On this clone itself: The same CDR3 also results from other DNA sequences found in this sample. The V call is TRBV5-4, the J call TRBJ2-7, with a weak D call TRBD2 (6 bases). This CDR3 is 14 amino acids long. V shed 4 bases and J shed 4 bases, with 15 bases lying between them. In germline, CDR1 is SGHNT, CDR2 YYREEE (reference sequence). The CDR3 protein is CASSLGGTSYEQYF. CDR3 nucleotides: TGTGCCAGCAGCCTTGGAGGGACTTCATACGAGCAGTACTTC.

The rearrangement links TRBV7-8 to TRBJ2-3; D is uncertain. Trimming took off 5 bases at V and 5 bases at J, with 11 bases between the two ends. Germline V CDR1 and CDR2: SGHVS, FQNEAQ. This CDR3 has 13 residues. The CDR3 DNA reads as TGTGCCAGCAGCGGGCAAAGACAAGATACGCAGTATTTT. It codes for CASSGQRQDTQYF.

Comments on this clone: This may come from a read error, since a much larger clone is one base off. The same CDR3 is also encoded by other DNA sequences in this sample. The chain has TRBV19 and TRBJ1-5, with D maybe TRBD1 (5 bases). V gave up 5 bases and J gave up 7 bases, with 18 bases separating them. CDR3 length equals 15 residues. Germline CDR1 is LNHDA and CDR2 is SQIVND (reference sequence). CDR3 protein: CASSGGGGLGQPQHF. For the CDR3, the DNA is TGTGCCAGTAGTGGGGGTGGAGGGCTGGGACAGCCCCAGCATTTT.

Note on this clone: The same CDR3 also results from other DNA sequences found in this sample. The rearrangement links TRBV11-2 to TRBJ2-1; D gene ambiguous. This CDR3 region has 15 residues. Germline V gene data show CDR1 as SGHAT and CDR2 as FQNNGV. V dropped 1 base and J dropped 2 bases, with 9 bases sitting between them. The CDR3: CASSLGGLTYNEQFF. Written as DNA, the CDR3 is TGTGCCAGCAGCTTAGGGGGTCTAACCTACAATGAGCAGTTCTTC. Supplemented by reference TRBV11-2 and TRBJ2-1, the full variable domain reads EAGVAQSPRYKIIEKRQSVAFWCNPISGHATLYWYQQILGQGPKLLIQFQNNGVVDDSQLPKDRFSAERLKGVDSTLKIQPAKLEDSAVYLCASSLGGLTYNEQFFGPGTRLTVL.

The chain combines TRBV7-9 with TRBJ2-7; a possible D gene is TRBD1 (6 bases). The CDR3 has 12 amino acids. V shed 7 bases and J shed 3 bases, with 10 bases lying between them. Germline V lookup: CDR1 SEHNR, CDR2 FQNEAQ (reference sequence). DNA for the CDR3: TGTGCCAGCACCGAGGGGGACTACGAGCAGTACTTC. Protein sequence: CASTEGDYEQYF. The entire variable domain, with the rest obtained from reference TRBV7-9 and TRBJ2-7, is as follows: DTGVSQNPRHKITKRGQNVTFRCDPISEHNRLYWYRQTLGQGPEFLTYFQNEAQLEKSRLLSDRFSAERPKGSFSTLEIQRTEQGDSAMYLCASTEGDYEQYFGPGTRLTVT.